This entry is about one TCR beta chain. This clone appeared once. This receptor's antigen is unknown. One base away there is no much larger clone; base qualities are not given. The sample originates from a study of a mutant IDH1 vaccine in newly diagnosed glioma (dated by TCRdb to about 2021). At the level of the whole study: Across visits V03 through V10, patients got a total of eight vaccinations, given in weeks 1, 3, 5, 7, 11, 15, 19 and 23. In the chemotherapy-containing groups, vaccination started alongside temozolomide cycles, whereas in patients who had radiotherapy alone it started 4-6 weeks after radiotherapy. Before enrollment, most patients had been given radiochemotherapy with temozolomide as standard therapy, while the rest had received either radiotherapy alone or temozolomide alone. The 30 to 40 treated patients were approximately 62% male and about 40% female, with a mean age of around 40 years. Longitudinal TCRB deep sequencing was performed for about two dozen treated patients wherever samples were available for exploratory analyses. Six visits were used for peripheral blood collection: V03 (baseline), V05, V07, V10, V12 and V13.

Including the terminal cysteine and phenylalanine, the CDR3 comprises 17 residues. Here the CDR3 DNA is all that survives: 51 bases in frame from base 1. The germline V gene (reference sequence) yields LNHNV for CDR1 and YYDKDF for CDR2. Between the V and J ends, shortened by 1 base and 1 base respectively, the junction contains 14 bases. The intended sense of this specimen's time point label: week 11, during vaccination. Every vaccine dose consisted of 300 ug of a 20-mer mutant IDH1 peptide in Montanide, administered subcutaneously together with topical imiquimod. The donors had newly diagnosed IDH1-mutant astrocytomas of WHO grade 3 or 4 that showed loss of nuclear ATRX. The samples were drawn from NOA16, a multicentre, single-arm, open-label phase I trial in Germany that tested a mutant IDH1 peptide vaccine in humans for the first time. The DNeasy Blood and Tissue Kit was used to extract genomic DNA from EDTA blood for TCRB sequencing.

Libraries came from the immunoSEQ multiplex PCR assay. Rearranged TCR beta chain sequences were amplified with the hsTCRB Kit following the manufacturer's protocol. An Illumina MiSeq was used to sequence the TCRB libraries. Processing in the source paper ran as follows. The kit vendor's proprietary platform handled demultiplexing, trimming and gene mapping. TCRdb re-hosts the immuneACCESS table, in-frame sequences only. Its copies lack some clones; in the studies checked, an unresolved V gene accounts for under half of them, and the cause for the rest is not known. V and J calls and clone size are as listed in that table; D and trimming were resolved from the DNA. This sample is represented by roughly 70,000 clones; approximately 84% of them were singletons. Roughly 9.5% of the sample rests with the top ten. Results and caveats for the whole study, not just this receptor: The authors noted that analyses of patient blood samples could not be reproduced because of sample limitations. Immune responses induced by the vaccine were seen in approximately 93% of patients across multiple MHC alleles. No apparent relationship was observed between pseudoprogression and alterations in the top peripheral T cell clonotypes detected by TCRB sequencing. Availability determined which PBMC samples were chosen for TCRB deep sequencing.

Sequencing used PBMCs, obtained from a glioma patient whose treatment included an IDH1 peptide vaccine. The TCR sequence derives from a woman aged 45 to 65 with glioma. The V and J segments used are TRBV15 and TRBJ1-5; too little of a D gene remains to name it. The nucleotide sequence reads TGTGCCACCAGCAGAGTTCGGGGAGCTGGAAGCAATCAGCCCCAGCATTTT. It is translated as CATSRVRGAGSNQPQHF. The full variable domain, with segments outside the CDR3 supplied by the reference TRBV15 and TRBJ1-5 proteins, appears as DAMVIQNPRYQVTQFGKPVTLSCSQTLNHNVMYWYQQKSSQAPKLLFHYYDKDFNNEADTPDNFQSRRPNTSFCFLDIRSPGLGDTAMYLCATSRVRGAGSNQPQHFGDGTRLSIL.